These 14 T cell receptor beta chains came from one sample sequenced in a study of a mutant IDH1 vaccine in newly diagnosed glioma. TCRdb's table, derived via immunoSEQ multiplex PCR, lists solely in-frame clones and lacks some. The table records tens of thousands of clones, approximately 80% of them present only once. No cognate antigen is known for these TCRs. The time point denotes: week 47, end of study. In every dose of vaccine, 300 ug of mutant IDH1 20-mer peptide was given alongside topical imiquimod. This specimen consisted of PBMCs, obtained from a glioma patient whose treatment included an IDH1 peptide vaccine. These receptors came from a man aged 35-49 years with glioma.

The CDR3: CASTWGPQGSEQYF. The CDR3 DNA is TGTGCCAGCACCTGGGGCCCACAGGGGAGCGAGCAGTACTTC. V and J are TRBV5-5 and TRBJ2-7; 7 nucleotides agree with TRBD1. The V segment lost 6 bases and the J segment 6 bases; nucleotides outside the gene matches: 12. This CDR3 contains 14 residues. CDR1 is SGHKS and CDR2 is YYEKEE in the germline V gene (reference sequence).

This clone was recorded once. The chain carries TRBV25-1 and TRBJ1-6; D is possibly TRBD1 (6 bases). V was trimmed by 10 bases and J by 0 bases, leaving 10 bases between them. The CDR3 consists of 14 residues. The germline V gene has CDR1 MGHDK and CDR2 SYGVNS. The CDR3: CATTGSSYNSPLHF. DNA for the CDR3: TGTGCCACAACAGGGAGCTCCTATAATTCACCCCTCCACTTT.

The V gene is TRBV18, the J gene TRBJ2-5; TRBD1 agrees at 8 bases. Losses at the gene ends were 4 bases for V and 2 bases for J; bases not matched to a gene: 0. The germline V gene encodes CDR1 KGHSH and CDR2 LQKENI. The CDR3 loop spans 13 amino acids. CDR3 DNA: TGTGCCAGCTCACGGACAGGGCAAGAGACCCAGTACTTC. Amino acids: CASSRTGQETQYF.

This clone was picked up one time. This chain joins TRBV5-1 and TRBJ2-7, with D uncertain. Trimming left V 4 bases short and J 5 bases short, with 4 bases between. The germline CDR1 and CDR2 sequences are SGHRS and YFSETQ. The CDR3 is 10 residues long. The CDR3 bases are TGCGCCAGCAGCCCAGACGAGCAGTACTTC. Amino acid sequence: CASSPDEQYF. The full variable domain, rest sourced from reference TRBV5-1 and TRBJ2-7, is KAGVTQTPRYLIKTRGQQVTLSCSPISGHRSVSWYQQTPGQGLQFLFEYFSETQRNKGNFPGRFSGRQFSNSRSEMNVSTLELGDSALYLCASSPDEQYFGPGTRLTVT.

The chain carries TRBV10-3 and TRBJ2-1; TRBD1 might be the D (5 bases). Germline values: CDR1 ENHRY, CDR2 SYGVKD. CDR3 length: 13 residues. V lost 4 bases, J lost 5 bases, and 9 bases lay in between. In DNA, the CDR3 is TGTGCCATCAGTGTTAAGGGGCACAATGAGCAGTTCTTC. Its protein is CAISVKGHNEQFF.

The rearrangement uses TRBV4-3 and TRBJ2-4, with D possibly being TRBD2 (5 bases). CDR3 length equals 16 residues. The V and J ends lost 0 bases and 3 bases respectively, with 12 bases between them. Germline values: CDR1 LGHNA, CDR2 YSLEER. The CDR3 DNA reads TGCGCCAGCAGCCAAGATTTGGGAGTCAGCAAAAACATTCAGTACTTC. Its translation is CASSQDLGVSKNIQYF.

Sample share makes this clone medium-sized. The CDR3 loop reads CASSQEGQGVADTQYF. The CDR3 DNA reads as TGTGCCAGCAGCCAAGAAGGACAGGGAGTGGCAGATACGCAGTATTTT. The rearrangement uses TRBV14 and TRBJ2-3; TRBD1 aligns across 8 bases. V trimming: 0 bases; J trimming: 4 bases; junction bases outside the gene matches: 6. CDR3 size: 16 residues. Per the germline V gene, CDR1 is SGHDN and CDR2 is FVKESK.

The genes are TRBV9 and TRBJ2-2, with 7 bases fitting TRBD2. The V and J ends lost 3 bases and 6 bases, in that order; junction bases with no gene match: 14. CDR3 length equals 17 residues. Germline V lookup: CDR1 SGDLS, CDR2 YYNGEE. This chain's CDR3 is CASSANVEGRASGELFF. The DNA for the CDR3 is TGTGCCAGCAGCGCAAATGTGGAAGGGAGGGCCTCCGGGGAGCTGTTTTTT.

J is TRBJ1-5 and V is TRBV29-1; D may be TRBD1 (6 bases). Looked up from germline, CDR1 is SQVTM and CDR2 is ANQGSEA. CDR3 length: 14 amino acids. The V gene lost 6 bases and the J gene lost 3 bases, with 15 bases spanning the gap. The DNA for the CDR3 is TGCAGCGTCGTAATGGACAGCCTCAATCAGCCCCAGCATTTT. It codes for CSVVMDSLNQPQHF.

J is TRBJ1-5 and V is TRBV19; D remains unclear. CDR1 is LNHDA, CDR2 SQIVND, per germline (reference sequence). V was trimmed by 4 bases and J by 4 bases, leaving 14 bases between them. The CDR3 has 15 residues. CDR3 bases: TGTGCCAGTAGTAAAGGTTGGGCGGTTAATCAGCCCCAGCATTTT. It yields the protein CASSKGWAVNQPQHF.

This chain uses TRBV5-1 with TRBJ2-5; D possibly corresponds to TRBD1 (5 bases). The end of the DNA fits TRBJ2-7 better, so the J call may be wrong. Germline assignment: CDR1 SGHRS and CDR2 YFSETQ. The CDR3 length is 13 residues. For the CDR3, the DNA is TGCGCCAGCAGTCTCAGGGATTCGTACGAGCAGTACTTC. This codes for CASSLRDSYEQYF.

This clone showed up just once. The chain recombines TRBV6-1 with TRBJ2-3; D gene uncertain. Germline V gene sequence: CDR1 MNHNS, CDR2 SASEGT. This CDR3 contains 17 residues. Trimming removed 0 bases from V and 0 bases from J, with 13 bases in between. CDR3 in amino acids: CASSEAVFGSSTDTQYF. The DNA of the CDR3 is TGTGCCAGCAGTGAAGCAGTTTTCGGATCTAGCACAGATACGCAGTATTTT.

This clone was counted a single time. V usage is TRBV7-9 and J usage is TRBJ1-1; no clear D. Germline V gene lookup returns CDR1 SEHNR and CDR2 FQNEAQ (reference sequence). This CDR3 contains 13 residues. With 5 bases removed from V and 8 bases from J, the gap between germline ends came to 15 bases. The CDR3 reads CASSLPVDGEAFF. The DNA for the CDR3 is TGTGCCAGCAGCCTACCCGTGGACGGAGAAGCTTTCTTT.

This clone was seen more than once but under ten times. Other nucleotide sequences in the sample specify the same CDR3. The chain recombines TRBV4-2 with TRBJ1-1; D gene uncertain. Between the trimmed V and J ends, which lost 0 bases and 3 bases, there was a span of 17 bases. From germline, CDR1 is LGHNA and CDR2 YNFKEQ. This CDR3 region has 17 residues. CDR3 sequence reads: CASSQDPRSQLYTEAFF. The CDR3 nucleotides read TGTGCCAGCAGCCAAGATCCTCGGAGTCAGCTCTACACTGAAGCTTTCTTT.